The 12 T cell receptor beta chains below were found in one sample sequenced in a study of T cells in Graves' hyperthyroidism and ophthalmopathy. Regions amplified from RNA transcripts were the TCR beta CDR3 regions. HTBI primers were employed in a first-round RT-PCR of the TCR CDR3. One entry per CDR3 protein, called by TCRdb with MiXCR from the multiplex PCR reads. The data show roughly 510,000 distinct CDR3 sequences, with 46% seen just once and about two fifths held by the top ten. Sequenced: peripheral blood or thyroid tissue (not recorded which). Source of these receptors: an adult woman with Graves' disease, either hyperthyroidism or ophthalmopathy (not recorded which).

V usage is TRBV20-1 and J usage is TRBJ2-5; 14 positions agree with TRBD2. V shed 2 bases, J shed 5 bases, and the junction held 13 bases outside the gene matches. The CDR3 is 18 amino acids. Looked up from germline, CDR1 is DFQATT and CDR2 is SNEGSKA (reference sequence). CDR3 bases: TGCAGTGCTAGACCCCCCCCGGGACTAGCGGGAGAAGGGGAGACCCAGTACTTC. Protein product: CSARPPPGLAGEGETQYF.

J is TRBJ1-2 and V is TRBV12-3 or TRBV12-4; maybe TRBD1 (6 bases). The length of the CDR3 is 15 residues. V was clipped by 3 bases and J by 8 bases, with 19 bases between them. CDR3 in DNA: TGTGCCAGCAGTTTGAGGGCAGGGGCAAAGCGAGGCTACACCTTC. As protein: CASSLRAGAKRGYTF.

The chain combines TRBV25-1 with TRBJ2-5, with TRBD2 matching 7 bases. Germline V gives CDR1 MGHDK, CDR2 SYGVNS. CDR3 length: 13 residues. CDR3 protein: CARDRTRSETQYF. CDR3 DNA sequence: TGTGCTAGAGATCGGACTAGATCGGAGACCCAGTACTTC.

The rearrangement links TRBV20-1 to TRBJ1-2, with 10 bases identical to TRBD1. The CDR3 covers 15 residues. Trimming cost V 0 bases and J 6 bases; bases outside gene matches: 7. Germline CDR1 is DFQATT and CDR2 is SNEGSKA (reference sequence). The CDR3 DNA reads TGCAGTGCTAGAGATCTCCGGACAGGGGGTGATGGCTACACCTTC. Protein sequence: CSARDLRTGGDGYTF.

This clonotype occurred many times. The genes are TRBV20-1 and TRBJ1-6; D remains unclear. Germline values: CDR1 DFQATT, CDR2 SNEGSKA (reference sequence). V was cut by 0 bases and J by 4 bases, with 7 bases left in between. CDR3 size: 14 residues. The CDR3 DNA reads as TGCAGTGCTAGAGAAGGGCCATATAATTCACCCCTCCACTTT. It translates to CSAREGPYNSPLHF.

DNA of the CDR3: TGTGCCAGCAGCGTCGGACAGGGAACAGATACGCAGTATTTT. Translated: CASSVGQGTDTQYF. The rearrangement uses TRBV9 and TRBJ2-3, with TRBD1 matching over 8 bases. This CDR3 region has 14 residues. Trimming removed 2 bases from V and 3 bases from J; junction bases left unmatched: 2. Germline CDR1 is SGDLS and CDR2 is YYNGEE.

Many counts were recorded for this clonotype. The chain is built from TRBV7-9 and TRBJ1-1; D is perhaps TRBD1 (5 bases). Germline V gene data show CDR1 as SEHNR and CDR2 as FQNEAQ (reference sequence). CDR3 size: 14 residues. V lost 5 bases and J lost 4, with 14 bases in between. This CDR3 reads CASSLQGVVTEAFF. DNA of the CDR3: TGTGCCAGCAGCCTACAAGGGGTCGTCACTGAAGCTTTCTTT.

This clonotype has a count of ten or more. CDR3 sequence (DNA): TGTGCCAGCAGTGAAGAAACAGGGCCCTACGAGCAGTACTTC. Its translation is CASSEETGPYEQYF. The genes are TRBV6-1 and TRBJ2-7, with D possibly being TRBD1 (6 bases). Trimming removed 1 base from V and 2 bases from J, with 9 bases in between. CDR3 length: 14 amino acids. Germline V lookup: CDR1 MNHNS, CDR2 SASEGT.

This clonotype occurred many times. CDR3 region: CASSATRDRPEDGYTF. The CDR3, as DNA: TGTGCCAGCAGTGCAACCCGGGACAGGCCTGAAGATGGCTACACCTTC. The chain recombines TRBV25-1 with TRBJ1-2; 8 bases are a match to TRBD1. The germline gives CDR1 MGHDK, CDR2 SYGVNS. This CDR3 comprises 16 residues. J lost 6 bases, V lost 4 bases, and 13 bases had no gene match.

This clonotype occurred once. This sequence joins TRBV29-1 and TRBJ1-2; the D is unclear. The germline CDR1 and CDR2 sequences are SQVTM and ANQGSEA. The CDR3 has 17 amino acids. Trimming took off 2 bases at V and 3 bases at J, with 22 bases between the two ends. The chain's CDR3 is CSVEPLTDGRAHYGYTF. As DNA, the CDR3 is TGCAGCGTTGAACCATTAACCGATGGGAGAGCGCACTATGGCTACACCTTC.

In its sample, this clonotype was seen many times. The chain's CDR3 is CASSFEYRPQHF. CDR3 DNA sequence: TGTGCCAGCAGCTTCGAATATCGGCCCCAGCATTTT. The genes are TRBV7-8 and TRBJ1-5; D not resolved. Germline CDR1 and CDR2: SGHVS and FQNEAQ. This CDR3 is built from 12 residues. The V gene lost 3 bases and the J gene lost 9 bases, with 9 bases spanning the gap. The whole variable domain, filled in from reference TRBV7-8 and TRBJ1-5, reads GAGVSQSPRYKVAKRGQDVALRCDPISGHVSLFWYQQALGQGPEFLTYFQNEAQLDKSGLPSDRFFAERPEGSVSTLKIQRTQQEDSAVYLCASSFEYRPQHFGDGTRLSIL.

This clonotype was picked up one time. CDR3 in amino acids: CASSSPRGLAEEQYF. The DNA for the CDR3 is TGTGCCAGCAGCTCCCCCAGGGGTCTCGCGGAAGAGCAGTACTTC. The chain joins TRBV7-9 to TRBJ2-7, with TRBD1 as a possible D gene (6 bases). This CDR3 is 15 amino acids long. V was shortened by 4 bases and J by 7 bases, with 20 bases between the two germline ends. Germline CDR1 and CDR2: SEHNR and FQNEAQ (reference sequence).